In this sample, the clone carrying this T cell receptor (beta chain) turned up a few times. Its specificity is not known. TCRdb analysed the RT-PCR reads with MiXCR anew, one entry per CDR3 protein. The sample holds hundreds of thousands of distinct CDR3 sequences; 12% to 15% are singletons and the top ten take roughly 7.6%. These data originate in a study of response to subunit inactivated influenza vaccine. Notes on the study in general: The authors offered the suggestion that each seasonal influenza vaccination recruits few new T cells.

This TCR was sampled from a man between 45 and 60 years old who received an inactivated influenza vaccine. Specimen: PBMCs from blood, collected roughly 15 days before vaccination.

The DNA of the CDR3 is TGCGCCAGCAGCTCCGGGACAGTCTTGAGCTCTGGAAACACCATATATTTT. It specifies CASSSGTVLSSGNTIYF. This chain links TRBV5-1 with TRBJ1-3; the match to TRBD1 covers 7 bases. V gave up 3 bases and J gave up 0 bases; unmatched junction bases: 9. The CDR3 contains 17 residues. Germline V lookup: CDR1 SGHRS, CDR2 YFSETQ.